A single sample gave rise to the 27 T cell receptor beta chains below, sequenced in a study of shared clonotypes between healthy human individuals. The protocol was immunoSEQ multiplex PCR, while the TCRdb copy is restricted to in-frame clones and leaves out a portion. There are around 1,100,000 clones in the sample; roughly 80% occur only once, and 0.89% lies in the top ten. The sequenced sample was memory CD4+ T cells from PBMCs. As for subset: CD45RA-negative fraction. The receptors originated from a man aged 18-30 years in good health. Some clones in this sample may be carry-over from other donors' samples.

V usage is TRBV9 and J usage is TRBJ2-5; 8 nucleotides line up with TRBD1. CDR3 length: 15 amino acids. V lost 3 bases and J lost 5; bases outside the gene matches: 9. Germline V gives CDR1 SGDLS, CDR2 YYNGEE. The CDR3 sequence is CASSARDRPRETQYF. CDR3 nucleotides: TGTGCCAGCAGCGCCAGGGACAGGCCCCGGGAGACCCAGTACTTC. Together with reference TRBV9 and TRBJ2-5, the CDR3 gives the full variable domain: DSGVTQTPKHLITATGQRVTLRCSPRSGDLSVYWYQQSLDQGLQFLIQYYNGEERAKGNILERFSAQQFPDLHSELNLSSLELGDSALYFCASSARDRPRETQYFGPGTRLLVL.

The V and J genes are TRBV7-7 and TRBJ2-1, with 14 nucleotides matching TRBD2. The CDR3 is made up of 16 amino acids. CDR1 and CDR2 (germline): SSHAT, FNYEAQ (reference sequence). J lost 7 bases, V lost 1 base, and 3 bases had no gene match. Here the CDR3 reads CASSLGLAGGKNEQFF. The CDR3 DNA is TGTGCCAGCAGCTTAGGACTAGCGGGAGGGAAAAATGAGCAGTTCTTC.

The CDR3 spells CASSVAPGQGAGLEQFF. The CDR3 DNA reads TGTGCCAGCAGCGTAGCCCCGGGACAGGGGGCTGGTCTTGAGCAGTTCTTC. The chain is built from TRBV9 and TRBJ2-1; 12 bases are a match to TRBD1. Germline-derived CDR1 and CDR2 are SGDLS and YYNGEE. This CDR3 has 17 residues. J was trimmed by 9 bases and V by 0 bases; bases with no gene match: 10.

In the case of this clone: This specimen includes other DNA sequences encoding the same CDR3. J is TRBJ2-7 and V is TRBV11-2; 10 positions agree with TRBD2. After removal of 1 base from V and 0 bases from J, the junction contained 6 bases not matched to a gene. This CDR3 is built from 17 residues. Germline V gene sequence: CDR1 SGHAT, CDR2 FQNNGV. The CDR3 DNA reads as TGTGCCAGCAGCTTAGCTCCTAGCGGGAGTGTCTCCTACGAGCAGTACTTC. Translating gives CASSLAPSGSVSYEQYF.

This clone came up once. J is TRBJ2-1 and V is TRBV19; unclear D gene. Germline V CDR1 and CDR2: LNHDA, SQIVND (reference sequence). This CDR3 spans 13 amino acids. V was clipped by 3 bases and J by 9 bases, with 12 bases between them. The CDR3 DNA is TGTGCCAGTAGTATTCTCGGATCGGCTGAGCAGTTCTTC. Its translation is CASSILGSAEQFF.

The chain has TRBV7-2 and TRBJ2-2, with D perhaps matching TRBD1 or TRBD2 (6 bases each). Trimming shortened V by 2 bases and J by 0 bases, and 10 bases separated the two germline ends. The CDR3 totals 16 residues. Looked up from germline, CDR1 is SGHTA and CDR2 is FQGNSA. The CDR3 sequence: CASSLPGASNTGELFF. In DNA form, the CDR3 reads TGTGCCAGCAGCTTACCGGGGGCTTCGAACACCGGGGAGCTGTTTTTT.

This clone came up once. V and J are TRBV6-5 and TRBJ2-5; TRBD2 might be the D (6 bases). Trimming shortened V by 0 bases and J by 2 bases, and 13 bases separated the two germline ends. The germline gives CDR1 MNHEY, CDR2 SVGAGI. There are 16 residues in the CDR3. The CDR3: CASSYSGLTTQETQYF. DNA for the CDR3: TGTGCCAGCAGTTACTCCGGACTAACAACTCAAGAGACCCAGTACTTC.

The chain uses TRBV2 and TRBJ2-2; D might be TRBD2 (6 bases). From germline, CDR1 is SNHLY and CDR2 FYNNEI. V was clipped by 3 bases and J by 16 bases, with 21 bases between them. The CDR3 is made up of 14 amino acids. The CDR3 loop reads CASSDGGLPGRKFF. CDR3 bases: TGTGCCAGCAGTGATGGGGGACTGCCGGGACGAAAGTTTTTT.

V usage is TRBV6-6 and J usage is TRBJ1-5; D might be TRBD1 (5 bases). The CDR3 is 14 amino acids. Germline V gene sequence: CDR1 MNHNY, CDR2 SVGAGI (reference sequence). Deletions cut 10 bases from V and 0 bases from J, with 13 bases between. CDR3 protein: CAISTGNSNQPQHF. Here the CDR3 DNA reads TGTGCCATTTCCACAGGTAATAGCAATCAGCCCCAGCATTTT.

The chain has TRBV25-1 and TRBJ2-7, with D hard to call. The CDR3 has 14 amino acids. V lost 0 bases to trimming and J lost 5 bases, with 11 bases between them. CDR1 is MGHDK, CDR2 SYGVNS, per germline. The CDR3 DNA follows: TGTGCCAGCAGTGAATATGGCCAGCATAACGAGCAGTACTTC. It is translated as CASSEYGQHNEQYF.

This clone was observed a few times. The J gene is TRBJ2-3, the V gene TRBV30; TRBD2 agrees at 7 bases. CDR3 length: 17 residues. The V gene end was trimmed by 4 bases and the J gene end by 0 bases; junction bases not matched to a gene: 13. CDR1 GTSNPN and CDR2 SVGIG come from the germline V gene (reference sequence). The CDR3 reads CAWILGGRHRSTDTQYF. The CDR3 region has the DNA TGTGCCTGGATCCTCGGCGGGAGACACCGTAGCACAGATACGCAGTATTTT. Full variable domain (rest looked up from reference TRBV30 and TRBJ2-3): SQTIHQWPATLVQPVGSPLSLECTVEGTSNPNLYWYRQAAGRGLQLLFYSVGIGQISSEVPQNLSASRPQDRQFILSSKKLLLSDSGFYLCAWILGGRHRSTDTQYFGPGTRLTVL.

This clone was detected only once. The chain's CDR3 is CASRIAGGSYEQYF. For the CDR3, the DNA is TGTGCCAGCAGGATAGCGGGAGGATCCTACGAGCAGTACTTC. The genes are TRBV6-1 and TRBJ2-7; 10 nucleotides agree with TRBD2. This CDR3 is built from 14 residues. Germline CDR1 is MNHNS and CDR2 is SASEGT. V was pared by 6 bases and J by 1 base, with 3 bases of the junction left unmatched.

The V call is TRBV5-4, the J call TRBJ2-7; 12 bases are shared with TRBD2. In germline, CDR1 is SGHNT, CDR2 YYREEE (reference sequence). With V trimmed by 3 bases and J by 0 bases, 10 bases remained unmatched. The CDR3 length is 18 residues. Here the CDR3 DNA reads TGTGCCAGCAGCTCCGGACTAGCGGGATTACCAAGCTCCTACGAGCAGTACTTC. It is translated as CASSSGLAGLPSSYEQYF.

Notes on this clone: Other DNA sequences of this sample code for an identical CDR3. The chain combines TRBV5-1 with TRBJ1-3; no clear D. The V gene's germline CDR1 is SGHRS and CDR2 YFSETQ. Trimming stripped 0 bases from V and 3 bases from J, with 1 base between. This CDR3 spans 12 amino acids. The CDR3 loop is CASSLDGNTIYF. DNA of the CDR3: TGCGCCAGCAGCTTGGATGGAAACACCATATATTTT. The full variable domain, completed using reference TRBV5-1 and TRBJ1-3, is KAGVTQTPRYLIKTRGQQVTLSCSPISGHRSVSWYQQTPGQGLQFLFEYFSETQRNKGNFPGRFSGRQFSNSRSEMNVSTLELGDSALYLCASSLDGNTIYFGEGSWLTVV.

The chain combines TRBV2 with TRBJ1-2; D remains ambiguous. Germline CDR1 SNHLY, CDR2 FYNNEI. Trimming removed 0 bases at V and 4 bases at J, with 12 bases between. The CDR3 has 15 residues. The CDR3 here is CASSEASQGIYGYTF. The DNA of the CDR3 is TGTGCCAGCAGTGAAGCGAGTCAAGGGATCTATGGCTACACCTTC.

Points on this clone: Different DNA sequences within this sample yield the same CDR3. This sequence joins TRBV5-1 and TRBJ1-1, with 7 bases aligning to TRBD1. The germline V gene encodes CDR1 SGHRS and CDR2 YFSETQ. V shed 0 bases and J 4 bases; nucleotides not matched to a gene: 3. The CDR3 spans 14 residues. CDR3 sequence: CASSLGQGGTEAFF. CDR3 bases: TGCGCCAGCAGCTTGGGACAGGGTGGCACTGAAGCTTTCTTT.

The chain joins TRBV4-3 to TRBJ1-2; D is uncertain. Trimming removed 0 bases at V and 0 bases at J, with 11 bases between. This CDR3 comprises 16 residues. CDR1 and CDR2 (germline): LGHNA, YSLEER. CDR3 nucleotide sequence: TGCGCCAGCAGCCAAGATAACACGGATGCTAACTATGGCTACACCTTC. As protein: CASSQDNTDANYGYTF.

This clone was observed a handful of times. The J gene is TRBJ1-4, the V gene TRBV11-2, with D possibly being TRBD1 (5 bases). Deletions cut 1 base from V and 4 bases from J, with 13 bases between. The length of the CDR3 is 16 residues. The germline V gene has CDR1 SGHAT and CDR2 FQNNGV. The CDR3 coding sequence is TGTGCCAGCAGCTTAGGTCGGCAGGGTAATAATGAAAAACTGTTTTTT. This codes for CASSLGRQGNNEKLFF. The variable domain in full, with the rest retrieved from reference TRBV11-2 and TRBJ1-4, is EAGVAQSPRYKIIEKRQSVAFWCNPISGHATLYWYQQILGQGPKLLIQFQNNGVVDDSQLPKDRFSAERLKGVDSTLKIQPAKLEDSAVYLCASSLGRQGNNEKLFFGSGTQLSVL.

In DNA form, the CDR3 reads TGTGCCAGCAGCCCGGACCCGGACGTCGCTGAAGCTTTCTTT. Protein product: CASSPDPDVAEAFF. J is TRBJ1-1 and V is TRBV11-2, with no clear D. The CDR3 is made up of 14 amino acids. Trimming cost V 5 bases and J 6 bases, with 16 bases left between them. In germline, CDR1 is SGHAT, CDR2 FQNNGV.

As concerns this clone: The same CDR3 also results from other DNA sequences found in this sample. The chain joins TRBV2 to TRBJ1-1, with 8 bases aligning to TRBD1. In germline, CDR1 is SNHLY, CDR2 FYNNEI. The length of the CDR3 is 13 residues. V was clipped by 4 bases and J by 5 bases; unmatched bases: 3. The DNA of the CDR3 is TGTGCCAGCAGTGTCGGACAGGGTACTGAAGCTTTCTTT. Translation gives CASSVGQGTEAFF.

The gene calls are TRBV10-2 and TRBJ2-3; D might be TRBD2 (6 bases). The CDR3 runs 13 residues. V lost 6 bases and J lost 7, with 14 bases in between. Germline V gene data show CDR1 as WSHSY and CDR2 as SAAADI. This CDR3 reads CASRDILAYTQYF. The CDR3 coding sequence is TGCGCCAGCAGAGACATACTAGCTTATACGCAGTATTTT.

This chain joins TRBV11-2 and TRBJ2-1; maybe TRBD1 (6 bases). V was trimmed by 6 bases and J by 2 bases, leaving 14 bases between them. Germline V lookup: CDR1 SGHAT, CDR2 FQNNGV. The CDR3 runs 15 residues. The CDR3 DNA sequence: TGTGCCAGCAGTTCTGTCAAGGGGGCCTACAATGAGCAGTTCTTC. Translation: CASSSVKGAYNEQFF.

V gene TRBV9 combines with J gene TRBJ1-3; no definite D call. Germline V CDR1 and CDR2: SGDLS, YYNGEE. CDR3 length: 13 residues. V lost 3 bases, J lost 0 bases, and 4 bases lay in between. CDR3: CASSAPSGNTIYF. Here the CDR3 DNA reads TGTGCCAGCAGCGCTCCCTCTGGAAACACCATATATTTT. The full variable domain, in which reference TRBV9 and TRBJ1-3 provide the parts outside the CDR3, is DSGVTQTPKHLITATGQRVTLRCSPRSGDLSVYWYQQSLDQGLQFLIQYYNGEERAKGNILERFSAQQFPDLHSELNLSSLELGDSALYFCASSAPSGNTIYFGEGSWLTVV.

This clone was recorded at least ten times. The chain is built from TRBV5-6 and TRBJ1-5, with no clear D. V was trimmed by 4 bases and J by 0 bases, leaving 11 bases between them. Germline CDR1 and CDR2: SGHDT and YYEEEE. The CDR3 is made up of 15 amino acids. CDR3 in DNA: TGTGCCAGCAGCCGGACCGAGTATAGCAATCAGCCCCAGCATTTT. Translated: CASSRTEYSNQPQHF.

This chain links TRBV6-5 with TRBJ2-2; D gene unclear. V lost 9 bases and J lost 6, with 11 bases in between. The V gene's germline CDR1 is MNHEY and CDR2 SVGAGI. This CDR3 spans 12 amino acids. CDR3 protein: CASPDCAGELFF. CDR3 nucleotide sequence: TGTGCCAGTCCAGACTGCGCCGGGGAGCTGTTTTTT.

The chain has TRBV28 and TRBJ2-3; 11 bases map to TRBD2. The CDR3 loop spans 17 amino acids. Germline V gene sequence: CDR1 MDHEN, CDR2 SYDVKM. J lost 6 bases, V lost 6 bases, and 14 bases had no gene match. The CDR3 coding sequence is TGTGCCAGCAGGCCACTAGCGGGAGTAGAAATTGGGGATACGCAGTATTTT. Translation: CASRPLAGVEIGDTQYF.

This clone was seen a handful of times. This chain joins TRBV6-1 and TRBJ1-5, with D unresolved. V gave up 2 bases and J gave up 9 bases, with 14 bases separating them. Germline V gene data show CDR1 as MNHNS and CDR2 as SASEGT. The length of the CDR3 is 14 residues. The CDR3 loop is CASSEFGGLGPQHF. The CDR3 DNA sequence: TGTGCCAGCAGTGAATTTGGAGGCCTGGGGCCCCAGCATTTT.